The sequence of this TCR beta chain was determined in a study of shared clonotypes between healthy human individuals (dated by TCRdb to the early 2020s). Study-level background: The cohort comprised a couple of women and three men aged 18 to 49 years. For each donor, CD4 naive and CD4 memory were each given three plates, CD8 naive was given two plates, and CD8 memory was given one plate. To increase sequencing depth and limit assay-specific biases, different laboratories used diverse techniques to prepare libraries and sequence TCR repertoires. The study deeply sequenced blood TCR repertoires of several healthy adults to estimate repertoire size and the extent of clonotype sharing between individuals. Per donor, leukapheresis produced somewhere between about 0.85 and 10 billion PBMCs. Study-wide findings and limitations: Sampling was limited to blood, and TCR repertoires in tissue likely differ from TCR repertoires in blood. The genetic and exposure-history diversity represented was limited by the small number of donors. Sharing across several donors was observed for 4.5% to 6.5% of naive CD4, under 4% of naive CD8, 2% to 2.5% of memory CD4, and around 0.4% of memory CD8 clonotypes. Clonotypes shared by all four sorted-subset donors showed higher generation probabilities than non-shared clonotypes. Rarefaction of sorted-subset datasets indicated incomplete sequencing despite the large sequencing depth. Larger estimated clonotype richness was generally found for naive subsets than for memory subsets. Based on pairwise subsampling, the degree of clonotype sharing among donors was expected to be affected by sequencing depth.

TCR CDR3 regions were amplified from genomic DNA by multiplex PCR using the deep immunoSEQ assay. Genomic DNA extracted from each cell subset was distributed evenly over all wells of several immunoSEQ 96-well plates, and each plate served as one replicate. Each replicate PCR for sorted subsets received about 210 ng genomic DNA, equal to some 32,000 T cell genomes. Purified libraries were measured with a Qubit 3.0 fluorometer, size-checked on a Bioanalyzer 2100, and measured again with the KAPA Library Quantification kit. Every immunoSEQ 96-well plate was sequenced on a dedicated single-read 150-cycle Illumina NextSeq 550 flow cell. In the source study's methods: Because the immunoSEQ output held only junctional sequences and lacked quality scores, the filtering could not match the filtering applied to full-length reads. To assign V/J genes and CDR3, sequences were annotated against IMGT germline references using PyIR, a Python wrapper for IgBLAST v1.9. Any read was removed if the V/J assignment was weak (E-value above 1e-6), the CDR3 was missing, or the read contained stop codons, out-of-frame junctions, or ambiguous translated residues. A V3J clonotype was defined by an identical inferred V gene, J gene, and CDR3 amino acid sequence. Percentage overlap between repertoires was computed as shared unique clonotypes divided by the size of the smaller repertoire. Richness of each repertoire was evaluated using RTK rarefaction, the Chao1 estimator, and Recon v2.1 estimates of unobserved clonotypes. OLGA was used to compute generation probabilities for all TCRbeta clonotypes that the gDNA method yielded from four donors. TCRdb mirrors the immuneACCESS table, restricted to in-frame sequences. Some clones are absent from its copies; in checked studies, under half trace to an unresolved V gene, and the reason for the others is unknown. V, J and clone size were drawn from that table, and D and trimming were deduced from the DNA. For this sample the table gives under 2,000,000 clones, of which about 95% were detected only once. The ten largest make up 1% to 1.5% of the sample.

Concerning this clone itself: This receptor's antigen is unknown. No quality values exist for individual bases; no much larger clone is one base distant.

V and J are truncated by 1 base and 7 bases respectively, leaving an intervening sequence of 10 bases. From the cysteine through the phenylalanine, the CDR3 covers 14 amino acids. Just CDR3 DNA is preserved here, 42 bases in frame from base 1. From a lookup of the germline V gene, CDR1 and CDR2 are SNHLY and FYNNEI. CD8 naive samples consisted of CD45RO-negative cells that were positively selected for CCR7, yielding a CD45RA+CCR7+ population without TemRA cells. Donors were healthy HIV-negative adults with no recently reported acute infections or vaccinations. Every donor was a Caucasian adult residing in Nashville, Tennessee, USA. Blood was obtained by leukapheresis, after which PBMCs were separated by Ficoll-Histopaque density gradient centrifugation and cryopreserved in liquid nitrogen vapor phase. Analytical flow cytometry was used to check the purity and quantity of every magnetically sorted T cell population. Genomic DNA was isolated from each sorted fraction and quantified by UV absorbance on a Nanodrop 2000c.

This clonotype originated in a man younger than 35 in good health. The chain joins TRBV2 to TRBJ1-4, and the D gene may be TRBD1, 6 bases matching. The sample was naive CD8+ T cells sorted from blood. This sample's cell subset or site label indicates: CD45RA+CCR7+. DNA sequence: TGTGCCAGCAGTGAAGACAGGGCGGTTGAAAAACTGTTTTTT. It translates as CASSEDRAVEKLFF.